This T cell receptor beta chain was retrieved from a study of metastatic and nonmetastatic thyroid tumors. General study findings and limits: In both blood and tumor samples, TCR beta diversity was reported significantly higher for malignant than benign nodules.

This clone was recorded at least ten times. Its antigen is not identified. The sample carries other DNA sequences with the same CDR3. The CDR3 length is 16 residues. Trimming took 6 bases from V and 0 from J, leaving 15 bases between them. CDR1 and CDR2 (germline): WSHSY, SAAADI. Per the study methods: The authors used CDR3 differences across clinicopathological groups to build a distant-metastasis classifier for papillary thyroid cancer. TCRdb reprocessed the PCR reads using MiXCR. It is TCRdb's table, rather than the study itself, that gives the V and J calls and clone size. The sample includes 20,000 to 30,000 clones, roughly 23% of them seen just once. None of the patients had undergone any treatment ahead of thyroid surgery.

The receptor was derived from a female donor with papillary thyroid cancer or a benign thyroid nodule (not recorded which). Some clones in this sample may be carry-over from other donors' samples. The sample taken for sequencing was blood. The chain recombines TRBV10-2 with TRBJ1-3, with a weak D call TRBD1 (6 bases). This CDR3 is CASRGGVVLSGNTIYF. For the CDR3, the DNA is TGCGCCAGCAGAGGGGGGGTGGTACTCTCTGGAAACACCATATATTTT.